This T cell receptor (beta chain) stems from a study of blood T cell repertoires in COVID-19. Study-level information: Collection of acute and convalescent COVID-19 samples took place in the United States, Italy and Spain. T cells, B-cell-depleted T cells, or PBMCs provided the cDNA or gDNA that served as material.

V was clipped by 4 bases and J by 3 bases; unmatched bases: 9. The CDR3 contains 15 residues. Germline V lookup: CDR1 SGHDT, CDR2 YYEEEE. In the authors' methods: Amplified reference gene primers provided the basis for estimating nucleated cell counts. Sequencing used immunoSEQ multiplex PCR; TCRdb keeps in-frame clones, though not all of them. The V and J calls and the clone size are those of that table, but D and trimming were determined from the DNA. In the table there are about 240,000 clones, approximately 86% of which are singletons. Sequenced material: peripheral blood. The rearrangement links TRBV5-6 to TRBJ1-2, with 7 positions matching TRBD1. This clonotype was obtained from a man aged 55 to 70 who had recovered from COVID-19. DNA of the CDR3: TGTGCCAGCAGCAGAAGACAGGGTAGCGACTATGGCTACACCTTC. Translating gives CASSRRQGSDYGYTF.